This T cell receptor (beta chain) emerged from a study of shared clonotypes between healthy human individuals. The repertoire was sequenced with immunoSEQ multiplex PCR; TCRdb's copy has only in-frame clones and lacks some. The sample has more than 2,000,000 clones, around nine tenths seen once. The CDR3 is made up of 14 amino acids. The V gene's germline CDR1 is LNHDA and CDR2 SQIVND (reference sequence). V lost 7 bases, J lost 4 bases, and 8 bases stayed unmatched. This TCR derives from a man between 18 and 35 years old in good health. The sequencing sample was made of naive CD4+ T cells sorted from blood. The subset was: CD45RA+ positively selected. J is TRBJ1-1 and V is TRBV19; TRBD1 matches at 8 bases. The CDR3: CASTRTGIRTEAFF. CDR3 coding DNA: TGTGCCAGTACCCGGACAGGGATTCGCACTGAAGCTTTCTTT.